These T cell receptor beta chains were read from a single sample in a study of regulatory T cells in long-lasting Graves disease. TCRdb reprocessed the multiplex PCR reads with MiXCR, giving one entry per CDR3 protein. The sample shows about 420,000 distinct CDR3 sequences, around 24% of them seen only once. Here the sequenced sample was peripheral blood mononuclear cells (PBMCs), taken when the disease was refractory, from a patient treated with antithyroid drugs. The receptor source for this set is a female donor with Graves disease. Each CDR3 is given with its conserved first and last residue. D genes are given only for firm matches. Some rows have no size entry. The others give once, few or many, or a class for an expanded clone.

length	V	D	J	size	DNA	CDR3
17	TRBV5-6	NA	TRBJ2-1	NA	TGTGCCAGCAGCTTGAAGGTTACGAGAAGCTCCTACAATGAGCAGTTCTTC	CASSLKVTRSSYNEQFF
17	TRBV28	TRBD2	TRBJ2-7	many	TGTGCCAGCAGTTGGCACAAGGGTCTAGCGGGTAATTACGAGCAGTACTTC	CASSWHKGLAGNYEQYF
14	TRBV20-1	NA	TRBJ2-5	many	TGCAGTGCTAGCTTCCCAGTAACGGGGGAGACCCAGTACTTC	CSASFPVTGETQYF
14	TRBV3-1	NA	TRBJ1-1	many	TGTGCCAGCAGCCAAGGGGCAGGGAACACTGAAGCTTTCTTT	CASSQGAGNTEAFF
15	TRBV5-1	NA	TRBJ1-1	few	TGCGCCAGCAGCTTGATTCATCCAGGGGCAGATGAAGCTTTCTTT	CASSLIHPGADEAFF
16	TRBV18	NA	TRBJ1-5	NA	TGTGCCAGCTCACCACGGGCGACAGGTAGCAATCAGCCCCAGCATTTT	CASSPRATGSNQPQHF
16	TRBV2	NA	TRBJ1-5	many	TGTGCCAGCAGTGAAGACATCTCTCTGGGCAATCAGCCCCAGCATTTT	CASSEDISLGNQPQHF
16	TRBV2	NA	TRBJ2-4	many	TGTGCCAGCAGATTCGACATCACCGCGGCCAAAAACATTCAGTACTTC	CASRFDITAAKNIQYF
14	TRBV19	NA	TRBJ1-5	NA	TGTGCCAGTAGGCTACAAATTTACAATCAGCCCCAGCATTTT	CASRLQIYNQPQHF
14	TRBV15	NA	TRBJ2-4	many	TGTGCCACCAGCAGAGTGGGTTCGGGGAACATTCAGTACTTC	CATSRVGSGNIQYF
17	TRBV7-3	TRBD2	TRBJ2-7	NA	TGTGCCAGCAGCTTAATTGAGGCGGGAGCCCTTACCTACGAGCAGTACTTC	CASSLIEAGALTYEQYF
19	TRBV20-1	TRBD1	TRBJ1-6	few	TGCAGTGCTAGATCCGGTGGGACAGTCGGAGCCATAAGTAATTCACCCCTCCACTTT	CSARSGGTVGAISNSPLHF
12	TRBV27	NA	TRBJ2-2	many	TGTGCCAGCAGTAAGAACACCGGGGAGCTGTTTTTT	CASSKNTGELFF
13	TRBV18	TRBD1	TRBJ2-5	many	TGTGCCAGCCGCAGGGGGACGCAAGAGACCCAGTACTTC	CASRRGTQETQYF
16	TRBV9	TRBD2	TRBJ2-5	NA	TGTGCCAGCAGCACGATTCTAGCGGGAGGTCAAGAGACCCAGTACTTC	CASSTILAGGQETQYF
16	TRBV12-3/TRBV12-4	TRBD1	TRBJ1-4	many	TGTGCCAGCAGTTTCCGGACAGGGGGACAGGCTGAAAAACTGTTTTTT	CASSFRTGGQAEKLFF
18	TRBV5-1	TRBD2	TRBJ2-2	NA	TGCGCCAGCAGCTTGGTGGCGGCGGGAGGGTCCCGACCCGGGGAGCTGTTTTTT	CASSLVAAGGSRPGELFF
13	TRBV29-1	NA	TRBJ2-7	NA	TGCAGCGATTTACGAAAGGTTCAGTACGAGCAGTACTTC	CSDLRKVQYEQYF
14	TRBV29-1	NA	TRBJ2-2	NA	TGCAGCGTTGAAACAGGTTCGAACACCGGGGAGCTGTTTTTT	CSVETGSNTGELFF
15	TRBV5-4	TRBD2	TRBJ2-2	NA	TGTGCCAGCAGCTTGGAGGGCGGGAGGAGGAGGGAGCTGTTTTTT	CASSLEGGRRRELFF
14	TRBV5-1	NA	TRBJ2-7	NA	TGCGCCAGCAGCTTGAGGCCAGACGGAGGGATTCAGTACTTC	CASSLRPDGGIQYF
12	TRBV9	NA	TRBJ2-5	once	TGTGCCAGCACGAACCCCGGCGAGACCCAGTACTTC	CASTNPGETQYF
16	TRBV7-9	NA	TRBJ2-7	many	TGTGCCAGCAGCTTAAGTTGGGCGGTTAGCTCCTACGAGCAGTACTTC	CASSLSWAVSSYEQYF
15	TRBV11-1	TRBD1	TRBJ2-1	few	TGTGCCAGCAGCTCTCCCGGGACAGGGGGTCATGAGCAGTTCTTC	CASSSPGTGGHEQFF
16	TRBV3-1	TRBD2	TRBJ2-5	few	TGTGCCAGCAGCCAAGTTGGACTAGCGGGAGGAGAGACCCAGTACTTC	CASSQVGLAGGETQYF
15	TRBV30	NA	TRBJ2-7	few	TGTGCCTGGAGTCGGGGGGGACAGCAAGCCTACGAGCAGTACTTC	CAWSRGGQQAYEQYF
16	TRBV29-1	TRBD2	TRBJ2-7	NA	TGCAGCGTTGAAGGTAGCGGGAGGGTGATCACCTACGAGCAGTACTTC	CSVEGSGRVITYEQYF
14	TRBV6-1	NA	TRBJ1-1	NA	TGTGCCAGCAGTGATTTGGGCATCGGGACTGAAGCTTTCTTT	CASSDLGIGTEAFF
16	TRBV28	TRBD1	TRBJ1-5	many	TGTGCCAGCAGCCCCGGGGGCAGGGGGACAAATCAGCCCCAGCATTTT	CASSPGGRGTNQPQHF
15	TRBV15	TRBD1	TRBJ2-2	NA	TGTGCCACCAGCAGGGGACAGGGATCGGGCGGGGAGCTGTTTTTT	CATSRGQGSGGELFF